This T cell receptor beta chain comes out of a study of T-cell reconstitution after alpha-beta-depleted transplantation in children. This clonotype was counted ten times or more. Construction of the TCRbeta library involved unique molecular identifiers. TCRdb called the PCR reads again in MiXCR, with one record for every CDR3 protein. The sample lists a few hundred thousand distinct CDR3 sequences, approximately 12% occurring once. The sequence came from a human donor who donated a stem cell graft to a child with combined immunodeficiency. Sequenced here: PBMCs from the stem cell graft donor, sampled from the stem cell graft.

This CDR3 reads CASSSTGGPLEAFF. In DNA form, the CDR3 reads TGTGCCAGCAGCAGCACAGGGGGCCCTCTTGAAGCTTTCTTT. The gene calls are TRBV12-3 or TRBV12-4 and TRBJ1-1; 9 positions match TRBD1. The CDR3 contains 14 residues. The junction had 9 bases not matched to a gene; V was cut back by 6 bases and J by 7 bases.